This TCR beta chain came from a study of OX40 agonist ivuxolimab in advanced cancers. The CDR3 contains 14 residues. V lost 3 bases, J lost 2 bases, and 8 bases lay in between. Per the germline V gene, CDR1 is MDHEN and CDR2 is SYDVKM. The protocol was immunoSEQ multiplex PCR, while the TCRdb copy is restricted to in-frame clones and leaves out a portion. Of tens of thousands of clones listed, roughly 80% were seen once; the top ten hold less than 25%. The specimen was CD4+ or CD8+ T cells sorted from blood, collected in a trial of the OX40 agonist ivuxolimab. This receptor was identified in an adult with an advanced solid tumor such as melanoma, head and neck, liver or kidney cancer. This chain connects TRBV28 to TRBJ2-1; D is perhaps TRBD2 (6 bases). In DNA form, the CDR3 reads TGTGCCAGCAGTTTGGGGGGACCCTACAATGAGCAGTTCTTC. It yields the protein CASSLGGPYNEQFF.